This T cell receptor beta chain originates from a study of blood T cell repertoires in COVID-19. On the study more broadly: Acute-phase and convalescent COVID-19 samples originated in the United States, Italy and Spain.

In the authors' workflow: Quantification of nucleated cells was approximated via reference gene primer amplification. The repertoire was sequenced with immunoSEQ multiplex PCR; TCRdb's copy has only in-frame clones and lacks some. V, J and clone size derive from that table, while D and trimming were established from the DNA sequence. This sample carries a few hundred thousand clones, about 80% of them seen once, and the ten largest clones take 3.4%. The CDR3 has 16 residues. Germline loops: CDR1 MNHEY, CDR2 SVGAGI. V was shortened by 2 bases and J by 3 bases, with 16 bases between the two germline ends.

The chain recombines TRBV6-5 with TRBJ2-5; D is possibly TRBD2 (7 bases). The receptor was isolated from a man aged 50 to 60 who had recovered from COVID-19. Input material: PBMCs or T cells enriched from blood (not recorded which). The CDR3 DNA sequence: TGTGCCAGCAGTTACATGGGGGCTAGCGGAAAAGAGACCCAGTACTTC. This gives the protein CASSYMGASGKETQYF.